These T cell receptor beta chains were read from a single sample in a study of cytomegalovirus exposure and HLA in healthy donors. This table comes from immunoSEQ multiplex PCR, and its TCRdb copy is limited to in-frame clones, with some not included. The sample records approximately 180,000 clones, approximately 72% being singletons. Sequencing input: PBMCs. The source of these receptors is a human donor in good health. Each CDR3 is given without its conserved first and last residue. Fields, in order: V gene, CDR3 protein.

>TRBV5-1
ASSPGLAGGADTQY
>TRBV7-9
ASSLGSRDRSPGYT
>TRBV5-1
ASSLGGGFSQETQY
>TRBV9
ASSAFGQGGNSPLH
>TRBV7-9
ATEEMGRGQGTQY
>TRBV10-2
ASSHRAGEQY
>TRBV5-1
ASSPLVGGGTYNEQF
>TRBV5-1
ASSLYPGSSSSYNEQF
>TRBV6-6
ASSYLAGLDEQF
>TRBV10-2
ASINFRENTEAF
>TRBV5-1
ASKTGRAWTEAF
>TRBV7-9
ASSPRTGEGYNEQF
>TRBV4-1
ASSQGAGTVGSYNSPLH
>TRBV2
ASSGGVADYGYT
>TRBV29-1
SVEDSWGLAGLAKNIQY
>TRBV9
ASSRDGSSGNTIY
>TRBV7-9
ASSPLGETQY
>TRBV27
ASSTFLGERQETQY
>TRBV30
AWSVVTGGAETQY
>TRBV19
ASNNRRGAF
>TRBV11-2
ASSLIQARSYEQY
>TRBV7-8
ASSLDAGRGYEQF
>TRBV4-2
ASSQELAEVDTQY
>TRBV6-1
ASSLEGGNTEAF
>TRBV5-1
ASSAGVGEQY
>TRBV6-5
ASSEVARGYGYT
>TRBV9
ASSVALAGDPQETQY
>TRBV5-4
ASSYRDGRVDTQY
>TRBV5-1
ASSLGLAGAYNEQF
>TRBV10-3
AISVSGALQETQY
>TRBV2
ASETGRLAGESSYNEQF
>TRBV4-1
ASSQLTGGEQY
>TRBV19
ASSGIAYNEQF
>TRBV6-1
ASSEKTASYEQY
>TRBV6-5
ASSSERGGIMNTQY
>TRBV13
ASSFRDSGGYT
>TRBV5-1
ASSPQPGGALGEQY
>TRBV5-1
ASSTTGQGNQPQH
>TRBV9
ASSVDFGGRTEAF
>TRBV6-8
ASSYGARGRTEAF
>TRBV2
ATLTGGNSNTEAF
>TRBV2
ASSDSSGGGYEQY